The 7 T cell receptor beta chains below all came from one sample that was sequenced in a study of beta chain features in type 1 diabetes. Study-wide findings and caveats: Among all four CD4+ subsets, Type 1 diabetes patients had TCRB CDR3s that were moderately but significantly shorter.

These TCRs are of unknown antigen specificity. cDNA synthesis used the whole RNA isolate, giving expressed TCRB sequences. Only in-frame clones appear in the TCRdb table, and some are missing; sequencing was by immunoSEQ multiplex PCR. The data hold 250,000 to 300,000 clones, with approximately 14% observed a single time. Sample: naive CD4+ T cells from blood. The receptors were gathered from a man aged 25 to 40 with type 1 diabetes.

This clone was seen only a few times. The V and J genes are TRBV7-8 and TRBJ2-7, with 8 bases matching TRBD1. Germline loops: CDR1 SGHVS, CDR2 FQNEAQ. J gave up 2 bases and V 2 bases, and 8 bases lay outside the gene matches. The CDR3 contains 16 residues. The CDR3 is CASSLIRGRNPYEQYF. The CDR3 DNA reads as TGTGCCAGCAGCTTAATCAGGGGGCGGAACCCCTACGAGCAGTACTTC.

This clone was seen more than once but under ten times. The chain uses TRBV5-1 and TRBJ2-5, with a possible D match to TRBD2 (6 bases). Trimming took 4 bases from V and 3 from J, leaving 10 bases between them. CDR1 is SGHRS, CDR2 YFSETQ, per germline. This CDR3 comprises 13 residues. The DNA of the CDR3 is TGCGCCAGCAGCGGATCTAGCGAAGAGACCCAGTACTTC. It translates to CASSGSSEETQYF.

V usage is TRBV6-5 and J usage is TRBJ1-1; 9 nucleotides agree with TRBD1. The germline gives CDR1 MNHEY, CDR2 SVGAGI. The CDR3 has 14 amino acids. V dropped 6 bases and J dropped 5; count of bases not matched to a gene: 7. The CDR3 DNA reads TGTGCCAGCAGCTACAGGGGGCCGAGGACTGAAGCTTTCTTT. It is translated as CASSYRGPRTEAFF.

The chain employs TRBV7-3 and TRBJ2-5; a weak D match, TRBD2 (6 bases). Germline-derived CDR1 and CDR2 are SGHTA and FQGTGA. The V and J ends lost 5 bases and 0 bases respectively, with 13 bases between them. The CDR3 is 15 residues long. The CDR3 protein is CASSRTSLNQETQYF. The CDR3 DNA reads TGTGCCAGCAGCCGAACTAGCCTCAACCAAGAGACCCAGTACTTC.

The V and J genes are TRBV4-3 and TRBJ2-1, with 8 bases lining up with TRBD2. V shed 0 bases, J shed 8 bases, and the junction held 3 bases outside the gene matches. The CDR3 covers 14 residues. The V gene's germline CDR1 is LGHNA and CDR2 YSLEER. This CDR3 reads CASSQDGRADEQFF. CDR3 sequence (DNA): TGCGCCAGCAGCCAAGACGGGAGGGCCGATGAGCAGTTCTTC.

The rearrangement joins TRBV28 to TRBJ1-1; possible D gene TRBD1, 5 bases. Germline values: CDR1 MDHEN, CDR2 SYDVKM. V was trimmed by 2 bases and J by 5 bases, leaving 15 bases between them. The length of the CDR3 is 15 residues. The CDR3 reads CASSLVPGGGTEAFF. CDR3 nucleotide sequence: TGTGCCAGCAGTTTAGTACCGGGTGGGGGGACTGAAGCTTTCTTT.

The chain carries TRBV9 and TRBJ1-5, with D tentatively TRBD1 (5 bases). CDR3 size: 13 residues. Germline V gene sequence: CDR1 SGDLS, CDR2 YYNGEE. V was pared by 3 bases and J by 7 bases, with 11 bases between. This CDR3 is CASSAGVGQPQHF. For the CDR3, the DNA is TGTGCCAGCAGCGCGGGGGTAGGGCAGCCCCAGCATTTT.